This TCR beta chain was sequenced during a study of PD-1 blockade in classical Hodgkin lymphoma. Study context: It was nivolumab at 3 mg/kg, given intravenously every 2 weeks, that patients received.

Study-level results: Nivolumab initiated under 1 year post-ASCT led to patient exclusion. TCR diversity in CD4+, not CD8+, cells rose significantly by C4D1.

The V gene lost 4 bases and the J gene lost 3 bases, with 13 bases spanning the gap. Germline loops: CDR1 SQVTM, CDR2 ANQGSEA. CDR3 size: 14 residues. Time point described: cycle 4 day 1 (C4D1), after less than seven weeks of nivolumab. Patients all relapsed after autologous stem cell transplantation, and there was variation in brentuximab vedotin exposure. Each best response was a complete response, a partial response or progressive disease. The sample holds one count of this clone. Its specificity is not known. Here immunoSEQ multiplex PCR was the method, and the copy in TCRdb shows in-frame clones only, minus some. The table shows 100,000 to 120,000 clones, with approximately 89% occurring only once.

This chain joins TRBV29-1 and TRBJ2-1; D may be TRBD2 (6 bases). The sequences come from peripheral blood mononuclear cells (PBMCs), collected before the fourth cycle of nivolumab. This TCR derives from a human donor with classical Hodgkin lymphoma. For the CDR3, the DNA is TGCAGCGTTGGTCTCGGGGGAGACTACAATGAGCAGTTCTTC. Translation: CSVGLGGDYNEQFF.